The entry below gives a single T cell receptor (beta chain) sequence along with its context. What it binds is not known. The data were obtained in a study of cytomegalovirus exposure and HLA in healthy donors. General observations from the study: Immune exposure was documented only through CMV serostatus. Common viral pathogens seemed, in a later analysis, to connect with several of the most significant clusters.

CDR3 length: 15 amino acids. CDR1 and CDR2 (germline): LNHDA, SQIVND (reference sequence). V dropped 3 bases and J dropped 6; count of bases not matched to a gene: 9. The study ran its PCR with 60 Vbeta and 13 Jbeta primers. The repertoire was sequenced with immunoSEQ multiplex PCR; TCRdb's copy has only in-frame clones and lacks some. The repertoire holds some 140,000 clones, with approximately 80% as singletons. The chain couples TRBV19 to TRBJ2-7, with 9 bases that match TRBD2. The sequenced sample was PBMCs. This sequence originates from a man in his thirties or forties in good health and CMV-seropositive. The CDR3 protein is CASSIYSSGISEQYF. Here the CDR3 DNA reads TGTGCCAGTAGTATCTACTCTAGCGGGATATCCGAGCAGTACTTC.